This TCR beta chain comes out of a study of blood T cells in healthy people across ages. Using a J-beta primer mix together with a sample-barcoded 5' primer, a second PCR was run for about 6 to 12 cycles. TCRdb re-called the 5' RACE reads with MiXCR, one entry per CDR3 protein. Of about 800,000 distinct CDR3 sequences listed, about 46% are singletons. The CDR3 covers 17 residues. Germline CDR1 and CDR2: SGHTA and FQGNSA. J was trimmed by 2 bases and V by 4 bases; bases with no gene match: 14. This clonotype was detected ten times or more. J is TRBJ2-7 and V is TRBV7-2; 7 nucleotides agree with TRBD1. The material sequenced was blood. The source is an elderly man in good health. CDR3 sequence (DNA): TGTGCCAGCAGCTACCCCGTCGCATACGGGACAGCCTACGAGCAGTACTTC. Its protein product is CASSYPVAYGTAYEQYF.